What follows are 23 T cell receptor beta chains derived from one specimen sequenced in a study of shared clonotypes between healthy human individuals. Here immunoSEQ multiplex PCR was the method, and the copy in TCRdb shows in-frame clones only, minus some. The table lists 2,500,000 or so clones, more than 85% of them singletons. The specimen sequenced was naive CD4+ T cells from PBMCs. Subset given: CD45RA+ positively selected. The receptors originated from a young man in good health. Some clones in this sample may be carry-over from other donors' samples.

J is TRBJ1-5 and V is TRBV6-5; 7 bases line up with TRBD1. V shed 5 bases and J 7 bases; nucleotides not matched to a gene: 5. From germline, CDR1 is MNHEY and CDR2 SVGAGI. The CDR3 runs 13 residues. The CDR3 sequence is CASSAQGRQPQHF. The DNA of the CDR3 is TGTGCCAGCAGTGCACAGGGGAGACAGCCCCAGCATTTT.

The count of this clone is one. The J gene is TRBJ1-2, the V gene TRBV28, with D hard to call. V was cut by 6 bases and J by 0 bases, with 11 bases left in between. Germline V lookup: CDR1 MDHEN, CDR2 SYDVKM. The CDR3 has 14 amino acids. In DNA, the CDR3 is TGTGCCAGCAGCTACATTGGGGCTAACTATGGCTACACCTTC. Translation gives CASSYIGANYGYTF.

The rearrangement links TRBV30 to TRBJ1-1; D is possibly TRBD1 (6 bases). With 0 bases removed from V and 7 bases from J, the gap between germline ends came to 12 bases. Germline V gene data show CDR1 as GTSNPN and CDR2 as SVGIG (reference sequence). The CDR3 loop spans 13 amino acids. CDR3 nucleotide sequence: TGTGCCTGGAGTGTAGGGGGGGCTGGTGAAGCTTTCTTT. This codes for CAWSVGGAGEAFF.

The rearrangement joins TRBV2 to TRBJ2-2, with 7 bases aligning to TRBD1. CDR1 is SNHLY, CDR2 FYNNEI, per germline. This CDR3 is built from 13 residues. J gave up 3 bases and V 11 bases, and 6 bases lay outside the gene matches. CDR3 in DNA: TGTGCCGTACAGGGGAAGGACACCGGGGAGCTGTTTTTT. Translated, it gives CAVQGKDTGELFF.

V and J are TRBV18 and TRBJ2-1; 11 nucleotides agree with TRBD2. Germline V gene sequence: CDR1 KGHSH, CDR2 LQKENI. CDR3 size: 17 residues. With V trimmed by 2 bases and J by 4 bases, 7 bases remained unmatched. DNA for the CDR3: TGTGCCAGCTCACCAAACCTAGCGGGAGGACTTTACAATGAGCAGTTCTTC. This codes for CASSPNLAGGLYNEQFF.

This chain connects TRBV6-1 to TRBJ2-1; D may be TRBD1 (8 bases). Per the germline V gene, CDR1 is MNHNS and CDR2 is SASEGT. V lost 10 bases and J 3 bases, leaving 19 bases between the germline ends. The CDR3 sequence is 15 residues long. For the CDR3, the DNA is TGTGCCACCGATCCACAGGGGGGGGGCTACAATGAGCAGTTCTTC. Residues: CATDPQGGGYNEQFF.

The chain joins TRBV29-1 to TRBJ1-1, with a weak D call TRBD1 (5 bases). Germline V lookup: CDR1 SQVTM, CDR2 ANQGSEA. CDR3 length: 12 amino acids. The V end was cut by 4 bases, the J end by 6 bases, with 12 bases between. This CDR3 reads CSVAPGGAEAFF. CDR3 nucleotides: TGCAGCGTTGCCCCCGGGGGGGCTGAAGCTTTCTTT. The variable domain in full, with the rest retrieved from reference TRBV29-1 and TRBJ1-1, is SAVISQKPSRDICQRGTSLTIQCQVDSQVTMMFWYRQQPGQSLTLIATANQGSEATYESGFVIDKFPISRPNLTFSTLTVSNMSPEDSSIYLCSVAPGGAEAFFGQGTRLTVV.

This clone has a handful of counts. Other nucleotide sequences in the sample specify the same CDR3. The CDR3, as DNA: TGTGCCAGCAGCTTGTCAGCTAACTATGGCTACACCTTC. Translation gives CASSLSANYGYTF. The rearrangement uses TRBV5-4 and TRBJ1-2, with D unclear. From germline, CDR1 is SGHNT and CDR2 YYREEE (reference sequence). Trimming took 1 base from V and 0 from J, leaving 4 bases between them. The CDR3 runs to 13 residues.

The V and J genes are TRBV9 and TRBJ2-5; TRBD2 matches 11 bases. This CDR3 has 18 amino acids. The V gene's germline CDR1 is SGDLS and CDR2 YYNGEE. J was trimmed by 5 bases and V by 4 bases; bases with no gene match: 16. The CDR3 DNA reads TGTGCCAGCAGCCCTCGGACAGGTAGCGGGAGGGCCGGGGAGACCCAGTACTTC. The encoded protein is CASSPRTGSGRAGETQYF.

The chain is built from TRBV7-8 and TRBJ1-3; D is unresolved. Germline CDR1 is SGHVS and CDR2 is FQNEAQ. V was cut by 5 bases and J by 2 bases, with 7 bases left in between. This CDR3 is built from 13 residues. The CDR3 loop reads CASSPKPGNTIYF. For the CDR3, the DNA is TGTGCCAGCAGCCCCAAACCTGGAAACACCATATATTTT.

This clone was observed once. The V call is TRBV19, the J call TRBJ2-7, with TRBD2 matching over 11 bases. The V gene's germline CDR1 is LNHDA and CDR2 SQIVND (reference sequence). This CDR3 has 17 amino acids. J was trimmed by 1 base and V by 6 bases; bases with no gene match: 11. The CDR3 region is CASRPTTGTSGSYEQYF. CDR3 DNA: TGTGCCAGTAGACCTACAACCGGGACTAGCGGTTCCTACGAGCAGTACTTC.

The chain links TRBV6-1 to TRBJ2-2; a weak D match, TRBD2 (5 bases). This CDR3 spans 14 amino acids. V shed 4 bases and J shed 5 bases, with 11 bases lying between them. CDR1 and CDR2 from the germline V gene are MNHNS and SASEGT. This CDR3 is CASSVGGITGELFF. The CDR3 nucleotides read TGTGCCAGCAGTGTAGGAGGAATAACCGGGGAGCTGTTTTTT.

This sequence joins TRBV5-1 and TRBJ2-7; tentatively, D is TRBD1 (5 bases). V gave up 2 bases and J gave up 5 bases, with 14 bases separating them. Germline-derived CDR1 and CDR2 are SGHRS and YFSETQ. The CDR3 length is 14 residues. CDR3 nucleotides: TGCGCCAGCAGCTTAAGGAGCAGGGCGGACGAGCAGTACTTC. This translates into CASSLRSRADEQYF.

The chain links TRBV5-1 to TRBJ2-7; D assignment may be TRBD1 or TRBD2 (6 bases each). Germline V CDR1 and CDR2: SGHRS, YFSETQ. The CDR3 covers 14 residues. The ends were cut back, 4 bases at V and 6 bases at J, with 17 bases in the middle. The chain's CDR3 is CASSGGQMGSEQYF. The CDR3 nucleotides read TGCGCCAGCAGCGGGGGGCAGATGGGCAGCGAGCAGTACTTC.

CDR3 residues: CASQGGWVAQYF. The CDR3 DNA is TGTGCCAGCCAAGGGGGGTGGGTAGCGCAGTACTTC. This chain uses TRBV28 with TRBJ2-7, with D perhaps matching TRBD1 or TRBD2 (6 bases each). V was clipped by 8 bases and J by 9 bases, with 17 bases between them. This CDR3 has 12 amino acids. Germline CDR1 reads MDHEN; CDR2 reads SYDVKM.

The V and J genes are TRBV25-1 and TRBJ1-1; perhaps TRBD1 as D (6 bases). The CDR3 covers 17 residues. Between the trimmed V and J ends, which lost 2 bases and 1 base, there was a span of 17 bases. The germline V gene has CDR1 MGHDK and CDR2 SYGVNS. CDR3 amino acids: CASSEPLGGQRNTEAFF. The CDR3 DNA sequence: TGTGCCAGCAGTGAACCCCTAGGTGGACAGAGGAACACTGAAGCTTTCTTT.

This chain links TRBV5-1 with TRBJ2-5; TRBD1 matches 7 bases. The germline gives CDR1 SGHRS, CDR2 YFSETQ. The CDR3 loop spans 15 amino acids. V was pared by 4 bases and J by 2 bases, with 8 bases of the junction left unmatched. The CDR3 loop reads CASSTRQGRQETQYF. The CDR3 DNA reads TGCGCCAGCAGCACAAGACAGGGTCGTCAAGAGACCCAGTACTTC.

V and J are TRBV6-5 and TRBJ1-4, with TRBD1 as a possible D gene (5 bases). Germline CDR1 MNHEY, CDR2 SVGAGI. This CDR3 comprises 15 residues. V was clipped by 0 bases and J by 4 bases, with 9 bases between them. In nucleotides, the CDR3 is TGTGCCAGCAGTTACTCCTACGGGGGTAATGAAAAACTGTTTTTT. Translated: CASSYSYGGNEKLFF.

The chain is built from TRBV9 and TRBJ2-5; TRBD2 matches at 13 bases. The CDR3 runs 17 residues. Per germline, CDR1 SGDLS and CDR2 YYNGEE. Trimming removed 3 bases from V and 2 bases from J; junction bases left unmatched: 7. The CDR3 nucleotides are TGTGCCAGCAGCGCCATGGGACTAGCGGGATTGCAAGAGACCCAGTACTTC. Amino acids: CASSAMGLAGLQETQYF.

This clone has only one observation. The V and J genes are TRBV18 and TRBJ2-2; a possible D gene is TRBD1 (6 bases). CDR3 length: 15 residues. Germline V gene data show CDR1 as KGHSH and CDR2 as LQKENI. V lost 6 bases and J lost 6, with 17 bases in between. The CDR3 spells CASSPGSSGAGELFF. In DNA form, the CDR3 reads TGTGCCAGCTCGCCCGGGTCCTCAGGGGCCGGGGAGCTGTTTTTT.

J is TRBJ2-1 and V is TRBV7-3, with TRBD2 matching over 9 bases. This CDR3 has 18 residues. V lost 4 bases to trimming and J lost 7 bases; unmatched junction nucleotides: 17. Germline CDR1 is SGHTA and CDR2 is FQGTGA. This chain's CDR3 is CASSSYYSPGLANNEQFF. CDR3 bases: TGTGCCAGCAGCTCCTACTATTCTCCGGGACTAGCAAATAATGAGCAGTTCTTC.

A word on this clone: Other DNA sequences in this sample translate to the same CDR3. This chain connects TRBV7-2 to TRBJ2-1; TRBD2 matches at 10 bases. Germline CDR1 SGHTA, CDR2 FQGNSA. V was pared by 1 base and J by 3 bases, with 0 bases of the junction left unmatched. The CDR3 spans 15 residues. Written as DNA, the CDR3 is TGTGCCAGCAGCTTAGGACTAGCGGGCTACAATGAGCAGTTCTTC. Its translation is CASSLGLAGYNEQFF. Full variable domain (missing parts from reference TRBV7-2 and TRBJ2-1): GAGVSQSPSNKVTEKGKDVELRCDPISGHTALYWYRQSLGQGLEFLIYFQGNSAPDKSGLPSDRFSAERTGGSVSTLTIQRTQQEDSAVYLCASSLGLAGYNEQFFGPGTRLTVL.

This clone came up a few times. The rearrangement uses TRBV29-1 and TRBJ1-1; a weak D match, TRBD1 (5 bases). Germline CDR1 and CDR2: SQVTM and ANQGSEA. Trimming pared 5 bases from V and 6 bases from J, leaving 13 bases between. The CDR3 sequence is 12 residues long. CDR3 protein: CSVQGWTAEAFF. The DNA of the CDR3 is TGCAGCGTTCAGGGCTGGACCGCTGAAGCTTTCTTT.